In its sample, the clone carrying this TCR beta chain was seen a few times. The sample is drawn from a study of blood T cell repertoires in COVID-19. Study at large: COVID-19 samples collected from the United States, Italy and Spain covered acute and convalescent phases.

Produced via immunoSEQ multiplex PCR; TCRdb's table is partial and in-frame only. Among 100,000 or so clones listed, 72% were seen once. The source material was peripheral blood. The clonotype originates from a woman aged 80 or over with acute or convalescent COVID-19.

CDR3 in DNA: TGTGCCACCAAAGACAGCAGGGCCGGGGAGCTGTTTTTT. Its protein is CATKDSRAGELFF. This chain joins TRBV24-1 and TRBJ2-2; possibly TRBD1 for D (5 bases). Germline-derived CDR1 and CDR2 are KGHDR and SFDVKD. Between the trimmed V and J ends, which lost 8 bases and 6 bases, there was a span of 12 bases. The CDR3 is 13 residues long.